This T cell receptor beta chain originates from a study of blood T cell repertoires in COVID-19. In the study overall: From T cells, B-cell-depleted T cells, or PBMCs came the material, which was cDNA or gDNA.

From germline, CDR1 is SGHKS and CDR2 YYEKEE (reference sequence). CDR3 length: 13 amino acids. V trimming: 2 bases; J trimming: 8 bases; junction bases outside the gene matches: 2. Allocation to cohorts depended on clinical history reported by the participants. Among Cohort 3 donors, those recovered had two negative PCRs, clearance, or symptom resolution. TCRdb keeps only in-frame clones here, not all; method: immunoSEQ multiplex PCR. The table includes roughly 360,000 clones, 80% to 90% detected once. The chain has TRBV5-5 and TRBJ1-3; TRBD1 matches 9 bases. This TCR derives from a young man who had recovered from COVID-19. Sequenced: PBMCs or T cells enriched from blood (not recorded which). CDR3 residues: CASSLQGADTIYF. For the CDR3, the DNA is TGTGCCAGCAGCTTACAGGGGGCAGACACCATATATTTT.